What follows describes a single TCR beta chain. PCR was performed using 60 Vbeta and 13 Jbeta primers. Sequencing used immunoSEQ multiplex PCR; TCRdb keeps in-frame clones, though not all of them. The sample holds about 140,000 clones; about 78% are singletons and the top ten take about 6.5%. V was clipped by 7 bases and J by 1 base; unmatched bases: 14. Per the germline V gene, CDR1 is SQVTM and CDR2 is ANQGSEA. The CDR3 covers 16 residues. This entry belongs to a study of cytomegalovirus exposure and HLA in healthy donors. What was sequenced was PBMCs. This sequence was found in a man aged 35 to 55 in good health and CMV-seropositive. V usage is TRBV29-1 and J usage is TRBJ2-3; TRBD1 matches 7 bases. CDR3 sequence: CSAEEVRGSRTDTQYF. The DNA of the CDR3 is TGCAGCGCGGAAGAAGTCAGGGGGTCACGCACAGATACGCAGTATTTT.